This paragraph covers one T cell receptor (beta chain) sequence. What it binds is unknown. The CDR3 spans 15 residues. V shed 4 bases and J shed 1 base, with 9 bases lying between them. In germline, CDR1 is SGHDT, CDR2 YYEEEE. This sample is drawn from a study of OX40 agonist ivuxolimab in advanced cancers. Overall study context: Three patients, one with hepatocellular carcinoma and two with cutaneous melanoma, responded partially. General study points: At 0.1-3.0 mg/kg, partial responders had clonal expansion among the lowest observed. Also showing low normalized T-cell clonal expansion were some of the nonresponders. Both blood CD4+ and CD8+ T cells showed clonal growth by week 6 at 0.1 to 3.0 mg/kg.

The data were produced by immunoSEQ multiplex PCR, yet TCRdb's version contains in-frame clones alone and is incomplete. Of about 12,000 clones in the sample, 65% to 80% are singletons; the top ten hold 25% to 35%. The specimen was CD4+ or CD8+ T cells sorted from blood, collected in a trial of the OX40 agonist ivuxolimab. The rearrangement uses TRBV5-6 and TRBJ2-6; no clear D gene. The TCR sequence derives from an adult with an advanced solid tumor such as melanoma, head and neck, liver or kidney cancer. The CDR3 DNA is TGTGCCAGCAGCATCGACACGTCTGGGGCCAACGTCCTGACTTTC. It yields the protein CASSIDTSGANVLTF.